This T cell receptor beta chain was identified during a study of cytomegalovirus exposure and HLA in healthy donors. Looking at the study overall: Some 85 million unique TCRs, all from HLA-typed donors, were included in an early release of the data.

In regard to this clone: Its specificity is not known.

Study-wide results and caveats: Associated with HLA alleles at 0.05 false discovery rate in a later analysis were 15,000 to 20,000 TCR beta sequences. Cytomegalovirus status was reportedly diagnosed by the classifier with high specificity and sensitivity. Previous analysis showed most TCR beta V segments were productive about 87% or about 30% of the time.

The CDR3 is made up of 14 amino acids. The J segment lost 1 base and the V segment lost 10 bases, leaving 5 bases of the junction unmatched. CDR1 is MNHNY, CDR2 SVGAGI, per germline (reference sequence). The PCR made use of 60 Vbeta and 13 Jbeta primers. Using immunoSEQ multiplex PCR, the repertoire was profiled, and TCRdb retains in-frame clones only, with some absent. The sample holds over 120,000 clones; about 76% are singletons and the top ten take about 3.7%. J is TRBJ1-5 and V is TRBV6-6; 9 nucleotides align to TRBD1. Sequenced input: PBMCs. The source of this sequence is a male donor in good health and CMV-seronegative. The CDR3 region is CATRDRVSNQPQHF. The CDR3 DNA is TGTGCCACCAGGGACAGGGTGAGCAATCAGCCCCAGCATTTT.